The 19 T cell receptor beta chains below all came from one sample that was sequenced in a study of Graves' ophthalmopathy and Graves' hyperthyroidism. Amplification targeted the TCR beta CDR3 regions, with RNA transcripts as the source material. HTBI primers primed a first-round RT-PCR, and a second-round multiplex PCR followed. TCRdb ran MiXCR on the multiplex PCR reads and lists one entry per CDR3 protein. There are some 1.1 million distinct CDR3 sequences in the sample; roughly two fifths occur only once, and around 10% lies in the top ten. Sequencing input: peripheral blood or thyroid tissue (not recorded which). Receptor source: an adult man with Graves' hyperthyroidism.

The chain is built from TRBV5-6 and TRBJ2-7, with D perhaps assigned TRBD1 or TRBD2 (5 bases each). Trimming stripped 6 bases from V and 0 bases from J, with 13 bases between. Per the germline V gene, CDR1 is SGHDT and CDR2 is YYEEEE. The CDR3 contains 14 residues. The CDR3 nucleotides are TGTGCCAGCACTCTCTGGGGGAGCTCCTACGAGCAGTACTTC. Translating gives CASTLWGSSYEQYF. Combining the CDR3 with reference TRBV5-6 and TRBJ2-7 gives the whole variable domain DAGVTQSPTHLIKTRGQQVTLRCSPKSGHDTVSWYQQALGQGPQFIFQYYEEEERQRGNFPDRFSGHQFPNYSSELNVNALLLGDSALYLCASTLWGSSYEQYFGPGTRLTVT.

The rearrangement joins TRBV2 to TRBJ2-3; 7 bases fit TRBD2. V gave up 6 bases and J gave up 0 bases; unmatched junction bases: 9. CDR1 SNHLY and CDR2 FYNNEI come from the germline V gene. This CDR3 is built from 16 residues. The CDR3, as DNA: TGTGCCAGCAGGCCGGGACTATCAAGAAGCACAGATACGCAGTATTTT. Translation: CASRPGLSRSTDTQYF.

This clonotype was detected only once. This could be a read error, since a much larger clone is one nucleotide away. The rearrangement joins TRBV7-2 to TRBJ2-6; D may be TRBD1 (6 bases). CDR1 and CDR2 from the germline V gene are SGHTA and FQGNSA. The CDR3 spans 17 residues. Trimming stripped 1 base from V and 1 base from J, with 11 bases between. CDR3 in DNA: TGTGCCAGCAGCTTAGGGGACACCTTATCTGGGGCCAACGTCCTGACTTTC. Translating it yields CASSLGDTLSGANVLTF.

The J gene is TRBJ1-1, the V gene TRBV10-3; D gene ambiguous. Trimming removed 0 bases from V and 6 bases from J, with 8 bases in between. Germline CDR1 reads ENHRY; CDR2 reads SYGVKD. The CDR3 loop spans 13 amino acids. This CDR3 is CAISESTSSEAFF. The CDR3 DNA is TGTGCCATCAGTGAGTCGACTTCTTCTGAAGCTTTCTTT.

The J gene is TRBJ2-2, the V gene TRBV2; maybe TRBD2 (5 bases). Germline-derived CDR1 and CDR2 are SNHLY and FYNNEI. V was shortened by 8 bases and J by 1 base, with 11 bases between the two germline ends. The length of the CDR3 is 14 residues. The CDR3 coding sequence is TGTGCCAGCGGTTACGGGGTGAACACCGGGGAGCTGTTTTTT. Amino acids: CASGYGVNTGELFF.

This clonotype was seen repeatedly, ten times or more. In nucleotides, the CDR3 is TGTGCCAGTAGTATGACAGACCGGAACACTGAAGCTTTCTTT. Amino acids: CASSMTDRNTEAFF. The J gene is TRBJ1-1, the V gene TRBV19; weak D call: TRBD1 (5 bases). CDR1 is LNHDA, CDR2 SQIVND, per germline (reference sequence). Trimming stripped 3 bases from V and 1 base from J, with 9 bases between. The CDR3 has 14 amino acids. The variable domain in full, completed from reference TRBV19 and TRBJ1-1, reads DGGITQSPKYLFRKEGQNVTLSCEQNLNHDAMYWYRQDPGQGLRLIYYSQIVNDFQKGDIAEGYSVSREKKESFPLTVTSAQKNPTAFYLCASSMTDRNTEAFFGQGTRLTVV.

Many counts were recorded for this clonotype. The chain combines TRBV11-3 with TRBJ2-7; 10 positions agree with TRBD1. V was pared by 4 bases and J by 3 bases, with 6 bases of the junction left unmatched. This CDR3 contains 15 residues. Germline CDR1 reads SGHNT; CDR2 reads YENEEA. CDR3 residues: CASSSPGTGVYEQYF. The CDR3 DNA reads as TGTGCCAGCAGCTCCCCAGGGACAGGGGTCTACGAGCAGTACTTC.

V and J are TRBV2 and TRBJ1-1; D remains unclear. The germline CDR1 and CDR2 sequences are SNHLY and FYNNEI. With 4 bases removed from V and 3 bases from J, the gap between germline ends came to 12 bases. CDR3 size: 14 residues. CDR3 DNA sequence: TGTGCCAGCAGTGTTTCTTTTGGGCACACTGAAGCTTTCTTT. Its translation: CASSVSFGHTEAFF.

This clonotype came up many times. A much larger clone is a single base away; this may be a read error. V gene TRBV25-1 combines with J gene TRBJ1-2; D may be TRBD1 (6 bases). The CDR3 runs to 12 residues. The germline V gene encodes CDR1 MGHDK and CDR2 SYGVNS. Trimming took 8 bases from V and 6 from J, leaving 13 bases between them. CDR3 coding DNA: TGTGCCAGCGGCGAACAGGGAAATGGCTACACCTTC. Translation gives CASGEQGNGYTF.

This clonotype was counted many times. The chain joins TRBV6-2 or TRBV6-3 to TRBJ2-5; D unclear. CDR1 MNHEY and CDR2 SVGEGT come from the germline V gene. V was clipped by 5 bases and J by 2 bases, with 9 bases between them. This CDR3 is built from 13 residues. CDR3 protein: CASSIRVQETQYF. CDR3 coding DNA: TGTGCCAGCAGTATAAGGGTTCAAGAGACCCAGTACTTC.

This sequence joins TRBV15 and TRBJ1-5, with a possible D match to TRBD1 (5 bases). Trimming removed 0 bases from V and 6 bases from J, with 12 bases in between. The CDR3 totals 15 residues. Germline loops: CDR1 LNHNV, CDR2 YYDKDF (reference sequence). The CDR3 is CATSRDDLRGQPQHF. In DNA, the CDR3 is TGTGCCACCAGCAGAGACGACTTGAGGGGTCAGCCCCAGCATTTT.

This clonotype was counted many times. The chain uses TRBV5-6 and TRBJ1-1; D gene unclear. The CDR3 has 11 amino acids. Looked up from germline, CDR1 is SGHDT and CDR2 is YYEEEE. V lost 3 bases and J 4 bases, leaving 4 bases between the germline ends. The CDR3 is CASSSATEAFF. The CDR3 nucleotides read TGTGCCAGCAGCTCGGCCACTGAAGCTTTCTTT.

This clonotype showed up many times. This sequence joins TRBV4-1 and TRBJ1-5, with D unclear. The germline V gene has CDR1 MGHRA and CDR2 YSYEKL. V shed 4 bases and J shed 3 bases, with 13 bases lying between them. The CDR3 spans 15 residues. DNA of the CDR3: TGCGCCAGCAGCCCCCTTAGGCACATCAATCAGCCCCAGCATTTT. Encoded protein: CASSPLRHINQPQHF.

A few counts support this clonotype. J is TRBJ2-7 and V is TRBV7-9; perhaps TRBD1 as D (5 bases). CDR1 is SEHNR and CDR2 is FQNEAQ in the germline V gene (reference sequence). There are 13 residues in the CDR3. Trimming stripped 6 bases from V and 5 bases from J, with 14 bases between. The CDR3 sequence: CASRLDSDNEQYF. Written as DNA, the CDR3 is TGTGCCAGCAGGCTAGACAGCGATAACGAGCAGTACTTC.

Many counts were recorded for this clonotype. The chain recombines TRBV5-5 with TRBJ1-1; D unresolved. CDR3 length: 11 residues. V lost 2 bases, J lost 11 bases, and 10 bases lay in between. CDR1 SGHKS and CDR2 YYEKEE come from the germline V gene (reference sequence). The CDR3 protein is CASSFAKGAFF. CDR3 coding DNA: TGTGCCAGCAGCTTCGCTAAAGGGGCTTTCTTT.

This clonotype was recorded only once. The chain links TRBV4-3 to TRBJ1-6; D is undetermined. The V gene's germline CDR1 is LGHNA and CDR2 YSLEER. CDR3 length equals 16 residues. Trimming shortened V by 2 bases and J by 1 base, and 9 bases separated the two germline ends. The CDR3 is CASSQIERSYNSPLHF. The CDR3 coding sequence is TGCGCCAGCAGCCAAATAGAAAGATCCTATAATTCACCCCTCCACTTT.

Ten or more counts support this clonotype. The rearrangement uses TRBV15 and TRBJ1-1; D gene uncertain. V lost 0 bases and J 5 bases, leaving 7 bases between the germline ends. CDR1 LNHNV and CDR2 YYDKDF come from the germline V gene (reference sequence). The CDR3 runs to 13 residues. The DNA of the CDR3 is TGTGCCACCAGCAGAGATGTTGGTACTGAAGCTTTCTTT. This translates into CATSRDVGTEAFF.

V is TRBV5-1 and J is TRBJ2-5; D remains unclear. V gave up 4 bases and J gave up 5 bases, with 15 bases separating them. The germline V gene has CDR1 SGHRS and CDR2 YFSETQ. The CDR3 runs to 14 residues. The CDR3 sequence is CASSRDQNRETQYF. CDR3 in DNA: TGCGCCAGCAGCCGAGACCAAAATAGGGAGACCCAGTACTTC. Complete variable domain (other parts from reference TRBV5-1 and TRBJ2-5): KAGVTQTPRYLIKTRGQQVTLSCSPISGHRSVSWYQQTPGQGLQFLFEYFSETQRNKGNFPGRFSGRQFSNSRSEMNVSTLELGDSALYLCASSRDQNRETQYFGPGTRLLVL.

The chain links TRBV7-9 to TRBJ1-2; D is unresolved. Germline loops: CDR1 SEHNR, CDR2 FQNEAQ (reference sequence). V shed 1 base and J shed 8 bases, with 8 bases lying between them. The length of the CDR3 is 12 residues. In nucleotides, the CDR3 is TGTGCCAGCAGCTTAGAGGAGGCGGGCTACACCTTC. Protein product: CASSLEEAGYTF.